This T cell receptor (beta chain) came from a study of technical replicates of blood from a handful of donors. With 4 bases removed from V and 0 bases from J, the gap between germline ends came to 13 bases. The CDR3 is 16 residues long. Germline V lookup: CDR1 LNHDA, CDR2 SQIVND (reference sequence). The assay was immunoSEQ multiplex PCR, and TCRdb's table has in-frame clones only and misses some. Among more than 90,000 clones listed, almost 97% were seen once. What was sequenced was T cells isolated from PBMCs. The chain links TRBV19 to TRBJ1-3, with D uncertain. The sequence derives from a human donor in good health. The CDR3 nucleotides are TGTGCCAGTAGTAGCGGAATCGAGAGCTCTGGAAACACCATATATTTT. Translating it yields CASSSGIESSGNTIYF.